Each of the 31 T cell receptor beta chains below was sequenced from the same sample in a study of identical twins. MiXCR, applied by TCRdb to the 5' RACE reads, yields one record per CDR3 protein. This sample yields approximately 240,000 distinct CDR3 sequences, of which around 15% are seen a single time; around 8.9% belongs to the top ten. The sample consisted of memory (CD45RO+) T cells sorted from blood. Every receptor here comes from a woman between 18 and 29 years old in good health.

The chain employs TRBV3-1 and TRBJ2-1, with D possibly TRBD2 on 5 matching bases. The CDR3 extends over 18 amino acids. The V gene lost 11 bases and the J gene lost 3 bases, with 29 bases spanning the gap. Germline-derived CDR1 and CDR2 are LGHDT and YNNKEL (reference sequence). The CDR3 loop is CASCQDRSGGRNYNEQFF. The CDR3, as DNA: TGTGCCTCCTGCCAAGATCGGTCCGGCGGGCGGAACTACAATGAGCAGTTCTTC.

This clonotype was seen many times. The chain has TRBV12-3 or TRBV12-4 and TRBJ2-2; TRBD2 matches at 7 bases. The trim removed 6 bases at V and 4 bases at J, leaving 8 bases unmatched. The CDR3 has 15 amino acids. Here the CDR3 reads CASRATGTTTGELFF. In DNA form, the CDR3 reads TGTGCCAGCAGAGCCACCGGGACTACCACCGGGGAGCTGTTTTTT.

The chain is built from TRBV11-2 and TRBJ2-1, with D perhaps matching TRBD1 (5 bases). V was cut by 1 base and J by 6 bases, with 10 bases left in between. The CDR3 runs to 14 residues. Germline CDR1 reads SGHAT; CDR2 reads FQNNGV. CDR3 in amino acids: CASSLGYQGNEQFF. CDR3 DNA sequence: TGTGCCAGCAGCTTAGGTTACCAGGGCAATGAGCAGTTCTTC.

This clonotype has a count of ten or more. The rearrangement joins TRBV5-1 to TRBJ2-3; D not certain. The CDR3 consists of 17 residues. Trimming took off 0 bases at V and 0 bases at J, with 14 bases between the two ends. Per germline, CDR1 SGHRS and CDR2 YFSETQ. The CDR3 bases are TGCGCCAGCAGCTTGGAAGTAGCTCTTGGGAGCACAGATACGCAGTATTTT. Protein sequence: CASSLEVALGSTDTQYF.

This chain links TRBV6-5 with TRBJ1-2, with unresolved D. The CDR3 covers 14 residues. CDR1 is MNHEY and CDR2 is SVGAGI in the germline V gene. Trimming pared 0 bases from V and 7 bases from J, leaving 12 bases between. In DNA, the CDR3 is TGTGCCAGCAGTTACTCGACCCTCCCTAGTGGCTACACCTTC. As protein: CASSYSTLPSGYTF.

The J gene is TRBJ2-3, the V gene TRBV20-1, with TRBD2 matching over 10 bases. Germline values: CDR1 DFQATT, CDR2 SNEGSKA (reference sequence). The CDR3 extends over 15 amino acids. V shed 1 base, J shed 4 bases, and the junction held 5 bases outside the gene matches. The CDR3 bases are TGCAGTGCTAGAGGGCTAGCGGGAGATCCAGATACGCAGTATTTT. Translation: CSARGLAGDPDTQYF.

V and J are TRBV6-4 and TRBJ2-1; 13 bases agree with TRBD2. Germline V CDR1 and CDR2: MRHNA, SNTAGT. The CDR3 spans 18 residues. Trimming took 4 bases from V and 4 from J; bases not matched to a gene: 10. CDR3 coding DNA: TGTGCCAGCAGTGCCAGACTAGCGGGGGGACCACCTTACAATGAGCAGTTCTTC. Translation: CASSARLAGGPPYNEQFF.

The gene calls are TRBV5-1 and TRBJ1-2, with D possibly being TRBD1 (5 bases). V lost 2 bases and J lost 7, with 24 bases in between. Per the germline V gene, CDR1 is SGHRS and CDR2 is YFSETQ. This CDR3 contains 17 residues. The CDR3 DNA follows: TGCGCCAGCAGCTTTTTGGCAGGGAATATTCCGCTGAGTGGCTACACCTTC. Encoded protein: CASSFLAGNIPLSGYTF. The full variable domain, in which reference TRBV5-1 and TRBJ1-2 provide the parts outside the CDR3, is KAGVTQTPRYLIKTRGQQVTLSCSPISGHRSVSWYQQTPGQGLQFLFEYFSETQRNKGNFPGRFSGRQFSNSRSEMNVSTLELGDSALYLCASSFLAGNIPLSGYTFGSGTRLTVV.

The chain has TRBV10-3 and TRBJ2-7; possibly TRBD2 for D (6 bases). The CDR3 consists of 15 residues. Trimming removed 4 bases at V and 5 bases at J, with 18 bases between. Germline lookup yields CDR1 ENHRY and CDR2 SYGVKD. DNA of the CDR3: TGTGCCATCAGTGGTGGTGGGGGGTTCCCGGACGAGCAGTACTTC. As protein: CAISGGGGFPDEQYF.

CDR3 DNA: TGTGCCAGCTCAGCGGGGGTCAGGGTGACCCAGTACTTC. Protein sequence: CASSAGVRVTQYF. The chain uses TRBV6-1 and TRBJ2-5, with 8 bases matching TRBD2. This CDR3 contains 13 residues. V shed 8 bases and J 7 bases; nucleotides not matched to a gene: 9. Germline V gives CDR1 MNHNS, CDR2 SASEGT.

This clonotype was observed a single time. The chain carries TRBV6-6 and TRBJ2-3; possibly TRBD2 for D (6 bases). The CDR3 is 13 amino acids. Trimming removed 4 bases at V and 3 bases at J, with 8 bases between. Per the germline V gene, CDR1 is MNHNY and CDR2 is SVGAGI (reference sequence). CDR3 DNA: TGTGCCAGCAGTTGGGACTTTACAGATACGCAGTATTTT. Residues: CASSWDFTDTQYF.

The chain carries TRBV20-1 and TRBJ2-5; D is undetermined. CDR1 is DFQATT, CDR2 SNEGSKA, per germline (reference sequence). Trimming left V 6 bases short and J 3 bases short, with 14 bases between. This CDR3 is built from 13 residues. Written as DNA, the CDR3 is TGCAGTGCCTCTGGCCCACGGAAAGAGACCCAGTACTTC. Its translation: CSASGPRKETQYF.

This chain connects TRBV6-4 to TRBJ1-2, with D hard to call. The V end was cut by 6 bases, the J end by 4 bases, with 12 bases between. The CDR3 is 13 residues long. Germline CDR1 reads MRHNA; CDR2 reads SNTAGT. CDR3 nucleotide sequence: TGTGCCAGCAGCCAAGCCGGGTTCTATGGCTACACCTTC. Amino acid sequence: CASSQAGFYGYTF.

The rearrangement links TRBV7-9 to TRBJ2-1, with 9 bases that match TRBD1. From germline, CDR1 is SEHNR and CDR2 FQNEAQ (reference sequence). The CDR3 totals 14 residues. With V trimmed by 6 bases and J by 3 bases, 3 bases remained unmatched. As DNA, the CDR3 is TGTGCCAGCAGTCAGGACAGGGGCTACAATGAGCAGTTCTTC. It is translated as CASSQDRGYNEQFF.

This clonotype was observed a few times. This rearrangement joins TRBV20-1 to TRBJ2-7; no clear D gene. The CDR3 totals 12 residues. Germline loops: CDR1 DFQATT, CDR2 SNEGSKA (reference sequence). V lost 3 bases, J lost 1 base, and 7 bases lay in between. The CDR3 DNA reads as TGCAGTGCTAGTCCCGGATCCTACGAGCAGTACTTC. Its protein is CSASPGSYEQYF.

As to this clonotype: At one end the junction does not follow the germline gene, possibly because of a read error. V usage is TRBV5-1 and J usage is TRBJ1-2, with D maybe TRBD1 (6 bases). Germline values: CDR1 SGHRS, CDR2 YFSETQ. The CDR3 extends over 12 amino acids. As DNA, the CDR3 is TGCGCCAGCAGCTACAACAGGGATGGCTACCCCTTC. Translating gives CASSYNRDGYPF.

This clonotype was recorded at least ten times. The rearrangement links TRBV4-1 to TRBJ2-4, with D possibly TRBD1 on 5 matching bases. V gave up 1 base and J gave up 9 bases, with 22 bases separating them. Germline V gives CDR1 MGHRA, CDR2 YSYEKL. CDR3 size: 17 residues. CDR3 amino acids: CASSQGWTPQSSGIQYF. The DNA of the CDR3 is TGCGCCAGCAGCCAAGGGTGGACACCTCAATCGTCTGGCATTCAGTACTTC.

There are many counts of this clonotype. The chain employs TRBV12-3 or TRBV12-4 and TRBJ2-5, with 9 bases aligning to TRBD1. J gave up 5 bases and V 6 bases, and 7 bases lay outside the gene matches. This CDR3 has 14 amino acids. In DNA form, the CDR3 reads TGTGCCAGCAGCCCCCCGACAGGGGGGGAGACCCAGTACTTC. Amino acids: CASSPPTGGETQYF.

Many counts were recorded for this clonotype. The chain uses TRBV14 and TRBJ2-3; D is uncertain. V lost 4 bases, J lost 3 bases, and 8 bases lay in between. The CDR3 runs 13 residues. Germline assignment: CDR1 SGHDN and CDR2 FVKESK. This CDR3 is CASSPRQTDTQYF. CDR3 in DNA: TGTGCCAGCAGCCCCAGACAAACAGATACGCAGTATTTT.

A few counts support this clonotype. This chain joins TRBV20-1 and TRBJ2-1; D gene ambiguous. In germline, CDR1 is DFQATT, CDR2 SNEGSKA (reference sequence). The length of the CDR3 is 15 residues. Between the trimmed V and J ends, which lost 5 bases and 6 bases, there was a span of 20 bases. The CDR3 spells CSAPRALLVSNEQFF. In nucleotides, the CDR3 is TGCAGTGCTCCAAGGGCACTCCTAGTGAGCAATGAGCAGTTCTTC.

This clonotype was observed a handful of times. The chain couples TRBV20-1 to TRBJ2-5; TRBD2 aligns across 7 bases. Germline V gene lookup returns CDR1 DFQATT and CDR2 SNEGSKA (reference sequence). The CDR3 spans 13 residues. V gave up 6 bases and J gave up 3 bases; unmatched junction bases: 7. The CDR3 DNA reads TGCAGTGCCCCCGCAGGGAGGGAAGAGACCCAGTACTTC. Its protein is CSAPAGREETQYF.

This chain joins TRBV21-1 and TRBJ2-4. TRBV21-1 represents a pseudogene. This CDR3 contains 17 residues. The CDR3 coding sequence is TGTGCCAGCAGCAGACAATGGACCCCGTCGGACAAAAACATTCAGTACTTC. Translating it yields CASSRQWTPSDKNIQYF.

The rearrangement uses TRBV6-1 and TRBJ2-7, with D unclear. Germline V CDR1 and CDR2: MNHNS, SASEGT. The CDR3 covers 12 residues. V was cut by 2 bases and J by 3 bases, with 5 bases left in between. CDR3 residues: CASSEMGYEQYF. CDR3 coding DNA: TGTGCCAGCAGTGAAATGGGCTACGAGCAGTACTTC.

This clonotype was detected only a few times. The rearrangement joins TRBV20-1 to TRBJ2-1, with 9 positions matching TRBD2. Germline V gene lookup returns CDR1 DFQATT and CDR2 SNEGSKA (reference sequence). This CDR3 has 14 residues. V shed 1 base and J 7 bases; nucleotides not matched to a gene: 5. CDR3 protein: CSARVAGAINEQFF. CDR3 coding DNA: TGCAGTGCTAGAGTAGCGGGAGCTATAAATGAGCAGTTCTTC.

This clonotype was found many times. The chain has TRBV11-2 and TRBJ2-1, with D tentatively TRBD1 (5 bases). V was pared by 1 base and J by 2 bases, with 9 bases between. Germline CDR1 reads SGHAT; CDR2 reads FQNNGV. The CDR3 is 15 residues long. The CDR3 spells CASSLGQFAYNEQFF. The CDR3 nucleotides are TGTGCCAGCAGCTTAGGACAGTTCGCCTACAATGAGCAGTTCTTC.

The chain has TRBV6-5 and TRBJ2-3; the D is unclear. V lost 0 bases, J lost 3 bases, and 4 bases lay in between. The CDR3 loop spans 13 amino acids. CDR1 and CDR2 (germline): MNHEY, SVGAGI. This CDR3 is CASSYSETDTQYF. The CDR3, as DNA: TGTGCCAGCAGTTACTCGGAGACAGATACGCAGTATTTT.

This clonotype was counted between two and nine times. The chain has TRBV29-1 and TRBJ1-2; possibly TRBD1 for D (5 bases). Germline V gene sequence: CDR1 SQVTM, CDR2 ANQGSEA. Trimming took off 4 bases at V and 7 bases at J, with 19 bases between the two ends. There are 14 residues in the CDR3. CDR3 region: CSVGTMEDLGGYTF. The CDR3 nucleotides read TGCAGCGTTGGGACAATGGAGGATCTGGGTGGCTACACCTTC.

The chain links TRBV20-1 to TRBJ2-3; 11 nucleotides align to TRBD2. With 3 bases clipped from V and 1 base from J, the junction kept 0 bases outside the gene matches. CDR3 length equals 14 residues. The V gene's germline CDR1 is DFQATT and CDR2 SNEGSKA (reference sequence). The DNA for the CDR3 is TGCAGTGCTAGTAGCGGGAGGGGCACAGATACGCAGTATTTT. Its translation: CSASSGRGTDTQYF.

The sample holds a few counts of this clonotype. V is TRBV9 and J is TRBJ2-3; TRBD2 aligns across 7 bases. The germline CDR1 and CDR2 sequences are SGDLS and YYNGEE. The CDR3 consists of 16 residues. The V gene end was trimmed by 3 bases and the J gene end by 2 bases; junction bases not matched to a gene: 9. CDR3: CASSAGGGTYTDTQYF. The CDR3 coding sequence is TGTGCCAGCAGCGCTGGGGGGGGGACTTACACAGATACGCAGTATTTT.

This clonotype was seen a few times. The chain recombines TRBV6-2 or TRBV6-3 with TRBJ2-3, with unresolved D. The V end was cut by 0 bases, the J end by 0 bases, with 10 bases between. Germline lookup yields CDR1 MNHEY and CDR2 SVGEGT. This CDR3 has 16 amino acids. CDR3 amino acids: CASSYSSVTSTDTQYF. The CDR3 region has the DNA TGTGCCAGCAGTTACTCGTCGGTGACTAGCACAGATACGCAGTATTTT.

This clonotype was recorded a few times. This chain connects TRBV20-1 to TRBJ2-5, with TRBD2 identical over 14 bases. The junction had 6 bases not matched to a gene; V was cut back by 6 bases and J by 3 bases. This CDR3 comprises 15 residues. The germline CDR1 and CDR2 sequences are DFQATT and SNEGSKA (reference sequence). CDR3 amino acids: CSARGLAGVKETQYF. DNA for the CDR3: TGCAGTGCAAGGGGACTAGCGGGAGTTAAAGAGACCCAGTACTTC.